This record concerns one T cell receptor beta chain sequence. Its antigen is undetermined. A J-beta primer mix and a sample-barcoded 5' primer were used in a second PCR of about 7 to 12 cycles. Each cDNA molecule was tagged by a template-switch adaptor that had 12 random nucleotides. TCRdb called the 5' RACE reads again in MiXCR, with one record for every CDR3 protein. The data show about 770,000 distinct CDR3 sequences, under 45% seen once. These data come from a study of blood T cells in healthy people across ages. Study in general: Researchers report that template switching captured about one barcoded beta molecule per two T cells. Overall study findings and caveats: Strong correlation was found linking TCR beta diversity to naive T cell percentage.

The CDR3 extends over 13 amino acids. Trimming cost V 5 bases and J 2 bases, with 10 bases left between them. Germline CDR1 is MNHEY and CDR2 is SVGEGT. Extracted total RNA amounted to at least 5.5 micrograms for each sample. Sequencing input: blood. This clonotype was sampled from a man aged 55-75 years in good health. The chain couples TRBV6-2 or TRBV6-3 to TRBJ2-7; D uncertain. The CDR3 sequence is CASSPSPAYEQYF. The CDR3 DNA sequence: TGTGCCAGCAGTCCATCTCCAGCCTACGAGCAGTACTTC.